This T cell receptor beta chain originates from a study of T cell responses to AZD1222 COVID-19 vaccine. Study results and limitations: Mostly white British, mostly female donors; authors suggested clonal diversity may be underestimated. Regions left unmutated in variants are reportedly the target of nearly half of spike-specific TCRs. Mapped onto spike, vaccine-associated CD4 TCRs spanned it and were dominant at 160-218 and 743-854. Researchers took repertoire samples only after the peak T cell response had come.

Germline CDR1 reads MNHEY; CDR2 reads SMNVEV (reference sequence). V was clipped by 2 bases and J by 2 bases, with 13 bases between them. The CDR3 spans 15 residues. This clone has a single count. The antigen remains undetermined. Using immunoSEQ multiplex PCR, the repertoire was profiled, and TCRdb retains in-frame clones only, with some absent. Among tens of thousands of clones listed, 85% were seen once. Sequencing used peripheral blood, obtained 28 days after the second AZD1222 dose. V is TRBV27 and J is TRBJ2-7; no reliable D call. This clonotype originated in an adult who received the AZD1222 COVID-19 vaccine. In nucleotides, the CDR3 is TGTGCCAGCAGTTTAAGTGTCAGATCAACCTACGAGCAGTACTTC. Translating gives CASSLSVRSTYEQYF.